This T cell receptor beta chain was identified in a study of blood T cell repertoires in COVID-19. Sequencing used immunoSEQ multiplex PCR; TCRdb keeps in-frame clones, though not all of them. The repertoire includes 330,000 or so clones, 92% of them detected once, and under 20% sits in the top ten. Everyone who took part was about 18 to 90 years old, and they came from 24 US areas. With 5 bases clipped from V and 7 bases from J, the junction kept 6 bases outside the gene matches. The CDR3 totals 15 residues. Germline-derived CDR1 and CDR2 are SGHAT and FQNNGV. The receptor's source is a young woman who had recovered from COVID-19. This rearrangement joins TRBV11-2 to TRBJ2-2; 11 bases map to TRBD2. Sequenced material: PBMCs or T cells enriched from blood (not recorded which). This chain's CDR3 is CASSPTSGVNGELFF. The CDR3 bases are TGTGCCAGCAGCCCGACTAGCGGGGTAAACGGGGAGCTGTTTTTT.